Listed here are 22 T cell receptor beta chains from one sample, sequenced in a study of T cells after yellow fever vaccination. TCRdb reprocessed the 5' RACE reads via MiXCR and lists one record per CDR3 protein. The sample holds approximately 550,000 distinct CDR3 sequences, under 25% seen once. Sample: PBMCs, taken 15 days after the yellow fever booster vaccination. These receptors were taken from a man younger than 45 who received the YFV17D yellow fever vaccine.

The CDR3 DNA reads as TGTGCCAGCACCGGACTAACCCGGGAGACCCAGTACTTC. Its protein product is CASTGLTRETQYF. The chain links TRBV12-3 or TRBV12-4 to TRBJ2-5, with D maybe TRBD2 (6 bases). The CDR3 has 13 residues. Trimming took 7 bases from V and 5 from J, leaving 14 bases between them.

The V and J genes are TRBV4-3 and TRBJ2-2, with TRBD2 identical over 7 bases. CDR1 is LGHNA and CDR2 is YSLEER in the germline V gene. J lost 4 bases, V lost 0 bases, and 11 bases had no gene match. The CDR3 has 18 amino acids. The CDR3 nucleotides read TGCGCCAGCAGCCAAGATGGGGTACTAGCGTCGGGCACCGGGGAGCTGTTTTTT. Encoded protein: CASSQDGVLASGTGELFF.

In this sample, this clonotype turned up a few times. This chain links TRBV5-1 with TRBJ1-4, with D maybe TRBD1 (6 bases). The CDR3 runs 14 residues. Germline-derived CDR1 and CDR2 are SGHRS and YFSETQ. Trimming cost V 5 bases and J 5 bases, with 13 bases left between them. CDR3 DNA sequence: TGCGCCAGCAGTACGGACAGATCAAATGAAAAACTGTTTTTT. Residues: CASSTDRSNEKLFF.

J is TRBJ2-5 and V is TRBV18; D remains ambiguous. The CDR3 is 15 amino acids. Trimming left V 2 bases short and J 6 bases short, with 16 bases between. Germline CDR1 and CDR2: KGHSH and LQKENI. The CDR3 spells CASSPSDSFKKTQYF. DNA for the CDR3: TGTGCCAGCTCACCATCTGACTCGTTCAAAAAGACCCAGTACTTC.

There are a few counts of this clonotype. The CDR3 region has the DNA TGCGCCAGCAGCGCAATCGGACAGGGGGCAAAAGCCGGGGAGCTGTTTTTT. It codes for CASSAIGQGAKAGELFF. The chain uses TRBV5-1 and TRBJ2-2, with TRBD1 matching over 11 bases. This CDR3 has 17 amino acids. Per germline, CDR1 SGHRS and CDR2 YFSETQ. Trimming took 4 bases from V and 6 from J; bases not matched to a gene: 11.

This clonotype was observed a handful of times. V is TRBV29-1 and J is TRBJ2-5; D might be TRBD1 (6 bases). The CDR3 consists of 12 residues. V was trimmed by 5 bases and J by 3 bases, leaving 10 bases between them. Germline V gene data show CDR1 as SQVTM and CDR2 as ANQGSEA. DNA for the CDR3: TGCAGCGTTAGGGGGATCGAAGAGACCCAGTACTTC. Protein: CSVRGIEETQYF.

The chain employs TRBV24-1 and TRBJ2-2, with no clear D. The CDR3 consists of 13 residues. The V gene's germline CDR1 is KGHDR and CDR2 SFDVKD. V was cut by 5 bases and J by 0 bases, with 3 bases left in between. Written as DNA, the CDR3 is TGTGCCACCAGTGGTCCGAACACCGGGGAGCTGTTTTTT. Residues: CATSGPNTGELFF.

A few counts support this clonotype. The genes are TRBV25-1 and TRBJ2-7; TRBD1 agrees at 11 bases. The V segment lost 6 bases and the J segment 2 bases; nucleotides outside the gene matches: 9. This CDR3 has 16 residues. Per the germline V gene, CDR1 is MGHDK and CDR2 is SYGVNS. The CDR3 DNA follows: TGTGCCAGCAGCGAAGACCCGGGACAGGGGGCCTACGAGCAGTACTTC. Translation gives CASSEDPGQGAYEQYF.

This clonotype was detected many times. CDR3 protein: CASSLSVYGYTF. The CDR3 bases are TGTGCCAGCAGCCTTTCCGTCTATGGCTACACCTTC. The chain employs TRBV12-3 or TRBV12-4 and TRBJ1-2; D remains unclear. The CDR3 consists of 12 residues. Trimming removed 6 bases from V and 4 bases from J, with 9 bases in between.

The V and J genes are TRBV20-1 and TRBJ2-3; D call uncertain. CDR1 is DFQATT, CDR2 SNEGSKA, per germline (reference sequence). CDR3 length: 12 residues. Deletions cut 4 bases from V and 6 bases from J, with 11 bases between. The CDR3 DNA follows: TGCAGTGCTACCGAAATTTATGATACGCAGTATTTT. This translates into CSATEIYDTQYF.

This clonotype appeared a few times. This chain connects TRBV11-2 to TRBJ1-2; no clear D. With 0 bases removed from V and 4 bases from J, the gap between germline ends came to 9 bases. This CDR3 has 14 residues. Germline-derived CDR1 and CDR2 are SGHAT and FQNNGV. The CDR3 DNA follows: TGTGCCAGCAGCTTAGAGTCTGCCTCCTATGGCTACACCTTC. This translates into CASSLESASYGYTF.

The table lists this clonotype with a few counts. V gene TRBV29-1 combines with J gene TRBJ2-1; D gene uncertain. The CDR3 sequence is 16 residues long. V lost 0 bases and J lost 2, with 14 bases in between. The V gene's germline CDR1 is SQVTM and CDR2 ANQGSEA. The CDR3 sequence is CSVEDETEPTYNEQFF. As DNA, the CDR3 is TGCAGCGTTGAAGACGAAACGGAGCCGACCTACAATGAGCAGTTCTTC.

The chain combines TRBV6-5 with TRBJ2-2, with 9 bases that match TRBD1. CDR3 size: 15 residues. Germline V gives CDR1 MNHEY, CDR2 SVGAGI. Unmatched junction bases numbered 5, after V lost 2 bases and J lost 7 bases. The CDR3 sequence is CASSYRDRVDGELFF. The CDR3 coding sequence is TGTGCCAGCAGTTACAGGGACAGGGTGGACGGGGAGCTGTTTTTT.

The chain combines TRBV7-2 with TRBJ1-1; a weak D match, TRBD1 (5 bases). CDR3 length equals 15 residues. The germline V and J ends were trimmed by 2 bases and 1 base, with 11 bases remaining between them. Germline V gives CDR1 SGHTA, CDR2 FQGNSA. DNA for the CDR3: TGTGCCAGCAGCTTAACACGGGACCCGAACACTGAAGCTTTCTTT. As protein: CASSLTRDPNTEAFF.

This clonotype turned up a few times. The chain couples TRBV4-3 to TRBJ1-1; TRBD1 might be the D (5 bases). CDR1 and CDR2 from the germline V gene are LGHNA and YSLEER. V lost 0 bases and J 7 bases, leaving 18 bases between the germline ends. The CDR3 is made up of 16 amino acids. CDR3 sequence reads: CASSQDDRGTRVEAFF. The CDR3, as DNA: TGCGCCAGCAGCCAAGACGACCGGGGGACTAGGGTTGAAGCTTTCTTT.

The table lists this clonotype with a few counts. This chain links TRBV7-2 with TRBJ2-3; a possible D gene is TRBD2 (5 bases). The CDR3 has 17 amino acids. Germline CDR1 SGHTA, CDR2 FQGNSA. V gave up 5 bases and J gave up 2 bases, with 20 bases separating them. CDR3 amino acids: CASSPNRRGDYTDTQYF. In nucleotides, the CDR3 is TGTGCCAGCAGCCCCAACCGACGGGGTGACTACACAGATACGCAGTATTTT.

This clonotype was observed a handful of times. CDR3 DNA sequence: TGTGCCAGCAGCTCCCCACGCCGCAAGAGTTTACCTGGGGGGGCCAACGTCCTGACTTTC. It yields the protein CASSSPRRKSLPGGANVLTF. The chain joins TRBV11-2 to TRBJ2-6; D remains ambiguous. V was cut by 4 bases and J by 4 bases, with 26 bases left in between. This CDR3 spans 20 amino acids. Germline V gene lookup returns CDR1 SGHAT and CDR2 FQNNGV.

This rearrangement joins TRBV6-5 to TRBJ2-3, with TRBD1 matching 7 bases. Losses at the gene ends were 3 bases for V and 0 bases for J; bases not matched to a gene: 15. Germline CDR1 and CDR2: MNHEY and SVGAGI. There are 19 residues in the CDR3. The CDR3 nucleotides are TGTGCCAGCAGTTATAACCCCTCAGGGGGAGCGGAGAGCACAGATACGCAGTATTTT. This codes for CASSYNPSGGAESTDTQYF.

The chain has TRBV6-2 or TRBV6-3 and TRBJ2-1; the match to TRBD2 covers 8 bases. V lost 7 bases to trimming and J lost 7 bases; unmatched junction nucleotides: 21. Germline CDR1 MNHEY, CDR2 SVGEGT. The CDR3 has 18 residues. CDR3 nucleotides: TGTGCCAGCACCTACCTCTCTATGGGTAGCGGGATTTGGAATGAGCAGTTCTTC. Encoded protein: CASTYLSMGSGIWNEQFF.

This clonotype was recorded only once. The chain has TRBV6-5 and TRBJ1-2, with D perhaps matching TRBD1 (6 bases). From germline, CDR1 is MNHEY and CDR2 SVGAGI. CDR3 size: 14 residues. Trimming took 4 bases from V and 5 from J, leaving 14 bases between them. The CDR3 sequence: CASSWGQGWYGYTF. CDR3 coding DNA: TGTGCCAGCAGTTGGGGGCAGGGTTGGTATGGCTACACCTTC.

In its sample, this clonotype was seen a few times. The chain carries TRBV2 and TRBJ2-3, with D unclear. The CDR3 covers 13 residues. The V gene's germline CDR1 is SNHLY and CDR2 FYNNEI. Trimming stripped 5 bases from V and 10 bases from J, with 16 bases between. As DNA, the CDR3 is TGTGCCAGCAGTCCAACCGGCGGTAAGGCGCAGTATTTT. Translated, it gives CASSPTGGKAQYF.

This clonotype was seen a few times. This chain connects TRBV4-3 to TRBJ1-5; 7 bases fit TRBD1. There are 15 residues in the CDR3. Germline V gene lookup returns CDR1 LGHNA and CDR2 YSLEER. V trimming: 2 bases; J trimming: 4 bases; junction bases outside the gene matches: 5. The CDR3 DNA follows: TGCGCCAGCAGCCAAACGGGACAGAGAAATCAGCCCCAGCATTTT. It encodes CASSQTGQRNQPQHF.